The T cell receptor (beta chain) described here comes from a study of cytotoxic CD8 clonotypes in ibrutinib-treated CLL. Germline V gives CDR1 SGHDT, CDR2 YYEEEE. Deletions cut 4 bases from V and 5 bases from J, with 12 bases between. The CDR3 sequence is 14 residues long. Sequencing was performed with immunoSEQ multiplex PCR; in TCRdb, only in-frame clones are kept and a portion is missing. The table includes around 130,000 clones, about 85% detected once. From cryopreserved PBMCs came 1.5 to 2.5 micrograms of genomic DNA used for TCR beta libraries. This sequence joins TRBV5-6 and TRBJ2-2; D remains unclear. The starting material was PBMCs, obtained after 24 months of ibrutinib treatment. This TCR derives from a human donor with chronic lymphocytic leukemia. DNA of the CDR3: TGTGCCAGCAGCGTCGACATGGGAACCGGGGAGCTGTTTTTT. As protein: CASSVDMGTGELFF.